Listed below are T cell receptor beta chains from one sample, sequenced in a study of control samples from healthy donors and cancer patients. The repertoire was sequenced with immunoSEQ multiplex PCR; TCRdb's copy has only in-frame clones and lacks some. Here the sample spans tens of thousands of clones, just under 90% being singletons. Sample: blood. These receptors were obtained from a man in his fifties or sixties in good health. CDR3s include the opening cysteine and the closing phenylalanine or tryptophan. A D gene is named only where the DNA matches it firmly. The size field is filled for only some rows; it gives once, few, many or a size class.

>TRBV19|.|.|TRBJ1-2
TGTGCCAGTAGTCCAGCCTACTATGGCTACACCTTC
CASSPAYYGYTF
>TRBV15|TRBD1|few|TRBJ1-2
TGTGCCACCAGCAGAGATGTATCAGGGGGTAGCAGCTATGGCTACACCTTC
CATSRDVSGGSSYGYTF
>TRBV7-7|TRBD1|.|TRBJ2-2
TGTGCCAGCAGCCGCGGGACAGGGAGGACCGGGGAGCTGTTTTTT
CASSRGTGRTGELFF
>TRBV25-1|TRBD1|.|TRBJ1-5
TGTGCCAGCAGTGAATCTACCGGGACAGGGGATAGCAATCAGCCCCAGCATTTT
CASSESTGTGDSNQPQHF
>TRBV5-4|TRBD2|.|TRBJ2-3
TGTGCCAGCAGCTCGGCGGGGGGCCGGGCAGATACGCAGTATTTT
CASSSAGGRADTQYF
>TRBV6-5|.|.|TRBJ2-5
TGTGCCGGTACTCAGGACCCAGGGCGAGAGACCCAGTACTTC
CAGTQDPGRETQYF
>TRBV7-9|TRBD1|.|TRBJ2-5
TGTGCCAGCAGTTCGGGACAGGGAGGAGAGACCCAGTACTTC
CASSSGQGGETQYF
>TRBV2|.|.|TRBJ1-3
TGTGCCAGCGAACCGAGCTCTGGAAACACCATATATTTT
CASEPSSGNTIYF
>TRBV27|.|.|TRBJ2-7
TGTGCCAGCAGTTTAAGTAGGGGACGCGTAGACTACGAGCAGTACTTC
CASSLSRGRVDYEQYF
>TRBV13|.|.|TRBJ1-1
TGTGCCAGCAGCTTACAAAACACTGAAGCTTTCTTT
CASSLQNTEAFF
>TRBV5-1|.|few|TRBJ2-7
TGCGCCAGCAGCTTGGTGATAGGAGGCAGTGAGCAGTACTTC
CASSLVIGGSEQYF
>TRBV29-1|.|once|TRBJ2-7
TGCAGCGTTGAACAGACTTCAGGGGCCTACGAGCAGTACTTC
CSVEQTSGAYEQYF
>TRBV4-1|.|.|TRBJ1-1
TGCGCCAGCAGCCCCGATACGGGCACTGAAGCTTTCTTT
CASSPDTGTEAFF
>TRBV15|.|.|TRBJ1-5
TGTGCCACCAGCAGAGATCTCGGGGGCTATAGCAATCAGCCCCAGCATTTT
CATSRDLGGYSNQPQHF
>TRBV30|TRBD1|.|TRBJ1-5
TGTGCCTGGAGTGCACAGGGGAATCAGCCCCAGCATTTT
CAWSAQGNQPQHF
>TRBV18|TRBD1|.|TRBJ1-2
TGTGCCAGCTCACCCCGGACAGGGGGCGGGGATGATGGCTACACCTTC
CASSPRTGGGDDGYTF
>TRBV6-5|.|.|TRBJ1-1
TGTGCCAGCAGTTCATCCTATTACACTGAAGCTTTCTTT
CASSSSYYTEAFF
>TRBV9|TRBD1|.|TRBJ2-2
TGTGCCAGCAGCAACAGCCGGGACAGGGACACCGGGGAGCTGTTTTTT
CASSNSRDRDTGELFF
>TRBV9|.|.|TRBJ1-2
TGTGCCAGCAGCGTAGACGCAGGGCAAGGCTATGGCTACACCTTC
CASSVDAGQGYGYTF
>TRBV7-7|.|.|TRBJ1-4
TGTGCCAGCAGCTCCTCCCGGGGCACTAATGAAAAACTGTTTTTT
CASSSSRGTNEKLFF
>TRBV5-1|.|.|TRBJ2-5
TGCGCCAGCAGCTTGGGGATACAAGAGACCCAGTACTTC
CASSLGIQETQYF
>TRBV2|.|.|TRBJ1-2
TGTGCCAGCAGTAGGGACCGTTATGGCTACACCTTC
CASSRDRYGYTF
>TRBV30|.|.|TRBJ1-1
TGTGCCTGGAGTGAGAACATGAACACTGAAGCTTTCTTT
CAWSENMNTEAFF
>TRBV4-1|.|.|TRBJ1-4
TGCGCCAGCAGCCAAGATGATCAGGTTTGGACTAATGAAAAACTGTTTTTT
CASSQDDQVWTNEKLFF
>TRBV6-5|TRBD1|.|TRBJ1-1
TGTGCCAGCAGTCCCCAGGGGGGAAACACTGAAGCTTTCTTT
CASSPQGGNTEAFF
>TRBV19|TRBD1|.|TRBJ1-1
TGTGCCAGTAGTATACCTGGGACAGGCGTTTCTTCTGAAGCTTTCTTT
CASSIPGTGVSSEAFF
>TRBV6-5|.|once|TRBJ2-7
TGTGCCAGCAGTATTAACCCGGACGGCGAGCAGTACTTC
CASSINPDGEQYF